The present T cell receptor beta chain was sequenced within a study of blood T cell repertoires in COVID-19. On the study more broadly: Samples taken during acute and convalescent COVID-19 were collected in the United States, Italy and Spain. T cells, B-cell-depleted T cells, or PBMCs provided the cDNA or gDNA that served as material.

Trimming removed 2 bases from V and 0 bases from J, with 11 bases in between. The CDR3 is 16 residues long. Germline CDR1 reads MNHEY; CDR2 reads SVGEGT. As regards this clone: Other nucleotide sequences in the sample specify the same CDR3.

Data came from immunoSEQ multiplex PCR; TCRdb stores just in-frame clones and leaves some out. The repertoire holds around 74,000 clones, with 90% as singletons. The V gene is TRBV6-2 or TRBV6-3, the J gene TRBJ1-5; possible D gene TRBD1, 5 bases. The TCR was taken from a woman aged 80 or over with active or convalescent COVID-19. Sample: peripheral blood. The CDR3 sequence: CASSYGAGYSNQPQHF. The CDR3 DNA reads TGTGCCAGCAGTTACGGGGCAGGGTATAGCAATCAGCCCCAGCATTTT.